The text below deals with one TCR beta chain. Data came from immunoSEQ multiplex PCR; TCRdb stores just in-frame clones and leaves some out. Of roughly 21,000 clones in the sample, 65% to 90% were seen once. Controls had myeloablative marrow grafts with methotrexate and calcineurin inhibitor, sampled at 1 year. The data were obtained in a study of T cells after posttransplantation cyclophosphamide. This sample comprised PBMCs, obtained about 400 days after allogeneic stem cell transplant with calcineurin inhibitor and methotrexate. This TCR derives from a female patient aged 25-40 years who received an allogeneic stem cell transplant from an unrelated donor, was CMV-positive, and had acute and chronic GVHD. Part of the T cells may come from the graft donor.

The CDR3 nucleotides read TGCGCCAGCAGCCGAAGTGGAATCAGGGAGGACACTGAAGCTTTCTTT. This sequence encodes CASSRSGIREDTEAFF. This rearrangement joins TRBV5-1 to TRBJ1-1; possible D gene TRBD1, 5 bases. Trimming shortened V by 4 bases and J by 3 bases, and 19 bases separated the two germline ends. Germline CDR1 SGHRS, CDR2 YFSETQ. CDR3 length equals 16 residues.